This entry describes one T cell receptor (beta chain). Antigen unknown. A much larger clone sits a single nucleotide away, making a read error possible. TCRdb redid the calling of the 5' RACE reads with MiXCR, one entry per CDR3 protein. The repertoire includes around 25,000 distinct CDR3 sequences, 13% of them detected once, and about a quarter sits in the top ten. Time point: sample taken at primary tumor resection. Whole RNA came from tumor, nontumor lung or frozen PBMC and was sequenced without being sorted. These data are taken from a study of spatial heterogeneity in lung cancer. Study-level findings and limits: Ubiquitous, expanded tumor-derived TCRs were more frequently observed in blood at resection than at follow-up.

With 6 bases clipped from V and 7 bases from J, the junction kept 9 bases outside the gene matches. Germline-derived CDR1 and CDR2 are MNHEY and SMNVEV (reference sequence). The CDR3 is 14 amino acids. The specimen was PBMCs, collected at surgery. The genes are TRBV27 and TRBJ2-7; 10 nucleotides agree with TRBD1. The TCR originated in a female donor with early-stage non-small cell lung cancer. The CDR3 protein is CASRQGQGFGEQYF. The CDR3 DNA follows: TGTGCCAGCAGACAGGGACAGGGGTTTGGGGAGCAGTACTTC.